This is a list of T cell receptor beta chains from one sample in a study of blood T cell repertoires in COVID-19. Data came from immunoSEQ multiplex PCR; TCRdb stores just in-frame clones and leaves some out. The sample shows 100,000 to 150,000 clones, approximately 82% of them seen only once. Sequencing input: peripheral blood. These receptors were taken from a man in his 60s with acute or convalescent COVID-19. The CDR3 runs from the conserved cysteine through the conserved F or W. The D gene is left open where the match is weak. Some rows have no size entry. The others give once, few or many, or a class for an expanded clone.

.,TRBJ1-1,.,TRBV4-2,TGTGCCAGCAGCCAAGATATCCGGCCAGGCCGAAACACTGAAGCTTTCTTT,CASSQDIRPGRNTEAFF
.,TRBJ2-1,TRBD2,TRBV5-1,TGCGCCAGCAGCTCGGCGGGACTAGCGGTGAGTGAGCAGTTCTTC,CASSSAGLAVSEQFF
.,TRBJ1-5,.,TRBV21-1,TGTGCCAGCAGCCGACAGGGTAAGGATAGCAATCAGCCCCAGCATTTT,CASSRQGKDSNQPQHF
once,TRBJ1-1,TRBD1,TRBV28,TGTGCCAGCATCCTCGGGACCTCGGGACAGGGGGCTTACACTGAAGCTTTCTTT,CASILGTSGQGAYTEAFF
.,TRBJ2-1,.,TRBV5-1,TGCGCCAGCAGCTTGGGGCCGTCTTACAATGAGCAGTTCTTC,CASSLGPSYNEQFF
.,TRBJ2-2,.,TRBV19,TGTGCCAGTAACTCTGGACAGTCCAAGAACACCGGGGAGCTGTTTTTT,CASNSGQSKNTGELFF
.,TRBJ2-7,TRBD2,TRBV10-3,TGTGCCTCGCGGGAGGGGACCTACGAGCAGTACTTC,CASREGTYEQYF
.,TRBJ2-2,TRBD1,TRBV3-1/TRBV3-2,TGTGCCAGCAGCCAAGGACAGGGGTTTAACACCGGGGAGCTGTTTTTT,CASSQGQGFNTGELFF
.,TRBJ2-1,.,TRBV15,TGTGCCACCAGCAGAGGTTTGGGGGGAGGAATGGATGAGCAGTTCTTC,CATSRGLGGGMDEQFF
.,TRBJ2-7,.,TRBV7-9,TGTGCCAGCAGCCCGCGGGGGCCATCCTACGAGCAGTACTTC,CASSPRGPSYEQYF
once,TRBJ2-7,.,TRBV10-1,TGCGCCAGCAGTGAGCAGGGATCCTCCTACGAGCAGTACTTC,CASSEQGSSYEQYF
.,TRBJ2-1,TRBD2,TRBV7-2,TGTGCCAGCAGCAGGTCTAGCGGGACCCAATACAATGAGCAGTTCTTC,CASSRSSGTQYNEQFF
.,TRBJ1-4,.,TRBV27,TGTGCCAGCAGTCCAGCGGGTACTAATGAAAAACTGTTTTTT,CASSPAGTNEKLFF
.,TRBJ2-7,.,TRBV18,TGTGCCAGCTCACCACCCGCTACCACCTACGAGCAGTACTTC,CASSPPATTYEQYF
.,TRBJ1-3,TRBD1,TRBV10-3,TGTGCCATCGGACAGGGCCGTTCCACCCCCTCTGGAAACACCATATATTTT,CAIGQGRSTPSGNTIYF
few,TRBJ1-6,TRBD1,TRBV2,TGTGCCACGTTAGACAGGGTGTCTAATTCACCCCTCCACTTT,CATLDRVSNSPLHF
.,TRBJ1-2,.,TRBV28,TGTGCCAGCAGTTTATATTCGGCGGCGACTTATGGCTACACCTTC,CASSLYSAATYGYTF
.,TRBJ1-4,.,TRBV9,TGTGCCAGCAGCCCGACAGCACGTAATGAAAAACTGTTTTTT,CASSPTARNEKLFF
few,TRBJ1-2,.,TRBV28,TGTGCCTGCAGGAGGGATAACTATGGCTACACCTTC,CACRRDNYGYTF
.,TRBJ1-3,.,TRBV3-1/TRBV3-2,TGTGCCAGCAGCCACTCCGCAGGGCTACGAAACACCATATATTTT,CASSHSAGLRNTIYF
.,TRBJ1-1,.,TRBV5-1,TGCGCCAGCAGCCGCATCGGGGGAGGGTTGGGGACTGAAGCTTTCTTT,CASSRIGGGLGTEAFF
.,TRBJ2-5,.,TRBV6-5,TGTGCCAGCACCCCAGAAGAGACCCAGTACTTC,CASTPEETQYF
.,TRBJ2-7,.,TRBV9,TGTGCCAGCAGCCTCGACACGAGCTCCTACGAGCAGTACTTC,CASSLDTSSYEQYF
once,TRBJ1-2,TRBD1,TRBV30,TGTGCCTGGAGTGTACGAGGGGGCGATGGCTACACCTTC,CAWSVRGGDGYTF
.,TRBJ1-5,.,TRBV28,TGTGCCAGCATCCAAGGACAGTTTTATAGCAATCAGCCCCAGCATTTT,CASIQGQFYSNQPQHF
.,TRBJ2-1,.,TRBV10-1,TGCGCCAGCAGTGAGTCTCCCGGCAATGAGCAGTTCTTC,CASSESPGNEQFF
.,TRBJ1-1,.,TRBV6-5,TGTGCCAGCAGTACACGCCCGGGGGGAGGGACTGAAGCTTTCTTT,CASSTRPGGGTEAFF
.,TRBJ1-3,TRBD1,TRBV2,TGTGCCAGCAGTCCCGGGACAGGGCCTGGAAACACCATATATTTT,CASSPGTGPGNTIYF
.,TRBJ2-2,.,TRBV7-9,TGTGCCAGCAGCCTAAGGACGGGAAACACCGGGGAGCTGTTTTTT,CASSLRTGNTGELFF
.,TRBJ1-5,.,TRBV5-1,TGCGCCAGCAGCTTGGCTGGCAATCAGCCCCAGCATTTT,CASSLAGNQPQHF
.,TRBJ2-1,TRBD2,TRBV9,TGTGCCAGCAGCACTGGGACTAGCGGGCCGAGCTCCTACAATGAGCAGTTCTTC,CASSTGTSGPSSYNEQFF
once,TRBJ1-3,.,TRBV19,TGTGCCAGTAGTCGACAGGCAAGCTCTGGAAACACCATATATTTT,CASSRQASSGNTIYF
few,TRBJ1-1,TRBD1,TRBV5-4,TGTGCCAGCAGCTTGGTTTCAGGGGGGTACACTGAAGCTTTCTTT,CASSLVSGGYTEAFF
once,TRBJ1-3,.,TRBV4-1,TGCGCCAGCAGCCAAGCAGACGTTATGAGGTGGGACACCATATATTTT,CASSQADVMRWDTIYF
.,TRBJ2-7,TRBD2,TRBV10-2,TGCGCCAGCAGAAGGGAACTAGCGGGAGCAATAGCCTACGAGCAGTACTTC,CASRRELAGAIAYEQYF
.,TRBJ2-7,TRBD2,TRBV14,TGTGCCAGCAGCCAAGGGAGACTAGCGGGGGGCCGGGCGCAGTACTTC,CASSQGRLAGGRAQYF
.,TRBJ2-7,TRBD2,TRBV27,TGTGCCAGCAGTCTTCTAGCGGGTACCTACGAGCAGTACTTC,CASSLLAGTYEQYF
.,TRBJ1-1,.,TRBV6-1,TGTGCCAGCAGTGAGGGTTACAGGGCGAACACTGAAGCTTTCTTT,CASSEGYRANTEAFF
.,TRBJ1-2,.,TRBV5-1,TGCGCCAGCAGCTTGGGCGACACTGGTACGAATGGCTACACCTTC,CASSLGDTGTNGYTF
.,TRBJ2-5,.,TRBV7-2,TGTGCCAGCAGCCCCACCGGACACCTCCAAGAGACCCAGTACTTC,CASSPTGHLQETQYF
.,TRBJ2-7,TRBD2,TRBV19,TGTGCCAGTAGTATGCTACTAGCGGGAGGAAGGCCCGAGCAGTACTTC,CASSMLLAGGRPEQYF
.,TRBJ1-1,TRBD1,TRBV2,TGTGCCAGCAAGTTGGACAGGGGGACTGAAGCTTTCTTT,CASKLDRGTEAFF